The rows below give T cell receptor beta chains drawn from one sample of a study of beta chain features in type 1 diabetes. Assay: immunoSEQ multiplex PCR; the TCRdb copy retains only in-frame clones and omits some. The sample yields about 700,000 clones, 13% seen once. Sequenced: naive CD4+ T cells from blood. The receptors originated from a man aged 18 to 35 with type 1 diabetes. Each CDR3 is given without its conserved first and last residue. The order of the fields is D gene, V gene, J gene, CDR3 protein. A D gene is named only where the DNA matches it firmly.

TRBD2,TRBV5-6,TRBJ2-3,ASSLKLAGEVDTQY
-,TRBV6-5,TRBJ2-7,ASSGDLPYYEQY
-,TRBV30,TRBJ2-7,AWSVLGYEQY
-,TRBV5-1,TRBJ2-1,ASSLLAEGPNEQF
-,TRBV6-5,TRBJ2-7,ASKKGVEGYEQY
-,TRBV29-1,TRBJ1-1,SVVFERRVGTEAF
-,TRBV18,TRBJ1-2,ASSPPSGPISYGYT
-,TRBV29-1,TRBJ2-7,SVGEVSYEQY
-,TRBV29-1,TRBJ2-3,SVAWPATDTQY
-,TRBV25-1,TRBJ1-1,ASTWNREGTEAF
-,TRBV7-9,TRBJ2-1,ASSLSVSQRNNEQF
-,TRBV10-3,TRBJ1-1,AIVGTKGTEAF
-,TRBV18,TRBJ2-1,ASSLQGPQIYNEQF
-,TRBV30,TRBJ1-6,AWSVLGGSDSPLH
TRBD1,TRBV7-6,TRBJ1-5,ASSLGGGTDSNQPQH
TRBD1,TRBV25-1,TRBJ2-6,ASSFTGDGANVLT
-,TRBV27,TRBJ2-7,ASSLSLGVRTNEQY
TRBD1,TRBV7-9,TRBJ1-2,ASSPDRSYGYT
-,TRBV30,TRBJ1-2,AWSARLPPGYGYT
TRBD1,TRBV7-9,TRBJ2-5,ASSLGQGARETQY
TRBD1,TRBV2,TRBJ1-2,ASILDRAYGYT
-,TRBV25-1,TRBJ1-2,ASSVNYGYT
TRBD1,TRBV28,TRBJ1-3,ASSGGDRVDTIY
-,TRBV6-5,TRBJ1-3,ASSYRGISGNTIY
TRBD1,TRBV6-1,TRBJ1-4,ASSWTGNSEKLF
TRBD1,TRBV5-6,TRBJ2-7,ASSLYRGLSYEQY
-,TRBV6-5,TRBJ1-6,ASRAGAGNSPLH
TRBD2,TRBV7-9,TRBJ2-2,ASSSGLVTGELF
TRBD1,TRBV28,TRBJ1-4,ASSMTGGTNEKLF
TRBD1,TRBV29-1,TRBJ1-2,SVPDRGEGYT
-,TRBV15,TRBJ1-1,ATRVGDGTEAF
TRBD1,TRBV4-1,TRBJ1-2,ASSQEGGTGKDGYT
-,TRBV4-1,TRBJ2-7,ASSQGAGGEQY
-,TRBV5-1,TRBJ1-4,ASSLNGRRTNEKLF
TRBD1,TRBV30,TRBJ1-1,AWSKQGAYTEAF
TRBD1,TRBV15,TRBJ1-5,ATSRTGQGARFSNQPQH
-,TRBV18,TRBJ1-5,ASSPGEGNQPQH
-,TRBV21-1,TRBJ1-4,ASSKAFGAEKLF
-,TRBV5-1,TRBJ2-3,ASSSLAESTDTQY
-,TRBV7-9,TRBJ2-2,ASSYSGELF
TRBD1,TRBV29-1,TRBJ2-7,SVVGQGDEQY
TRBD1,TRBV6-5,TRBJ2-7,ASSYRDRGSYEQY
TRBD1,TRBV2,TRBJ2-7,ASTQQGARYEQY
-,TRBV18,TRBJ1-1,ASSPPLGNTEAF
TRBD2,TRBV7-8,TRBJ2-5,ASSSLTIAGSSGAQY
TRBD2,TRBV10-3,TRBJ2-7,AISETYGGYEQY